These 12 T cell receptor beta chains originate from one sample sequenced in a study of blood T cells in healthy people across ages. Next came a second PCR, run for 7 to 11 cycles, which used a sample-barcoded 5' primer along with a J-beta primer mix. TCRdb independently ran MiXCR on the 5' RACE reads; one entry per CDR3 protein. The sample lists about 1.1 million distinct CDR3 sequences, roughly two fifths occurring once. Specimen: blood. Source of these receptors: a man aged 18 to 30 in good health.

This sequence joins TRBV5-5 and TRBJ1-4; D uncertain. The CDR3 consists of 14 residues. Trimming took off 4 bases at V and 4 bases at J, with 11 bases between the two ends. The V gene's germline CDR1 is SGHKS and CDR2 YYEKEE (reference sequence). CDR3 sequence reads: CASSPASYNEKLFF. CDR3 in DNA: TGTGCCAGCAGCCCAGCCTCGTATAATGAAAAACTGTTTTTT.

The chain carries TRBV10-3 and TRBJ1-2; D is unresolved. This CDR3 has 13 residues. Germline CDR1 and CDR2: ENHRY and SYGVKD. Trimming removed 4 bases at V and 1 base at J, with 7 bases between. The CDR3 loop is CAISGVDNYGYTF. CDR3 bases: TGTGCCATCAGTGGAGTGGATAACTATGGCTACACCTTC.

On this clonotype itself: Being one base from a much bigger clone, this may be a read error. V usage is TRBV12-3 or TRBV12-4 and J usage is TRBJ2-1, with D hard to call. This CDR3 contains 13 residues. CDR3 nucleotide sequence: TGTGCCAGCAGCCCACCCGGATACACTGAGCAGTTCTTC. It encodes CASSPPGYTEQFF.

The rearrangement links TRBV4-1 to TRBJ2-1; the D is unclear. CDR1 is MGHRA, CDR2 YSYEKL, per germline. Trimming took 8 bases from V and 0 from J, leaving 14 bases between them. The CDR3 runs 15 residues. This CDR3 is CASSASSRSYNEQFF. CDR3 nucleotide sequence: TGCGCCAGCTCCGCTTCCTCTCGCTCCTACAATGAGCAGTTCTTC.

In DNA form, the CDR3 reads TGTGCCAGCAGTTTAGCCCTCTGGACAGGGGTAAATCAGCCCCAGCATTTT. Translating it yields CASSLALWTGVNQPQHF. The chain combines TRBV12-3 or TRBV12-4 with TRBJ1-5; 9 bases are shared with TRBD1. The CDR3 runs 17 residues. J was trimmed by 4 bases and V by 0 bases; bases with no gene match: 7.

This clonotype was counted many times. The rearrangement uses TRBV4-3 and TRBJ2-1, with D perhaps matching TRBD2 (6 bases). V lost 3 bases to trimming and J lost 5 bases, with 20 bases between them. The germline gives CDR1 LGHNA, CDR2 YSLEER. This CDR3 is 17 amino acids long. The CDR3 spells CASSQEVSGTPHNEQFF. CDR3 in DNA: TGCGCCAGCAGCCAGGAAGTATCGGGGACTCCACACAATGAGCAGTTCTTC.

The V gene is TRBV4-2, the J gene TRBJ2-5; a weak D match, TRBD2 (5 bases). CDR1 and CDR2 from the germline V gene are LGHNA and YNFKEQ. Trimming pared 4 bases from V and 0 bases from J, leaving 15 bases between. The CDR3 is made up of 16 amino acids. CDR3 protein: CASSPLSGGYQETQYF. CDR3 DNA sequence: TGTGCCAGCAGCCCCTTGAGCGGTGGGTACCAAGAGACCCAGTACTTC.

The sample holds a few counts of this clonotype. CDR3 loop: CSARTYQNSPLHF. CDR3 DNA: TGCAGTGCTAGGACATACCAAAATTCACCCCTCCACTTT. This chain links TRBV20-1 with TRBJ1-6, with no clear D. V dropped 3 bases and J dropped 7 bases, with 10 bases sitting between them. Germline assignment: CDR1 DFQATT and CDR2 SNEGSKA (reference sequence). The CDR3 runs to 13 residues.

The genes are TRBV7-2 and TRBJ2-3; TRBD1 might be the D (7 bases). The CDR3 contains 14 residues. The V gene's germline CDR1 is SGHTA and CDR2 FQGNSA. V was cut by 5 bases and J by 3 bases, with 12 bases left in between. Written as DNA, the CDR3 is TGTGCCAGCAGCCAATCAGGGGGGACAGATACGCAGTATTTT. Translated: CASSQSGGTDTQYF.

A few counts support this clonotype. The J gene is TRBJ2-7, the V gene TRBV4-3, with 7 bases that match TRBD2. Germline CDR1 LGHNA, CDR2 YSLEER. Germline trimming cut 0 bases from V and 7 bases from J; bases unmatched to any gene: 12. This CDR3 is 16 amino acids long. In nucleotides, the CDR3 is TGCGCCAGCAGCCAAGATATAACGGGGGGTATCAATGAGCAGTACTTC. Translating it yields CASSQDITGGINEQYF.

V gene TRBV12-3 or TRBV12-4 combines with J gene TRBJ1-4; D is unresolved. Trimming cost V 2 bases and J 7 bases, with 14 bases left between them. The CDR3 extends over 15 amino acids. This chain's CDR3 is CASSLKSGGPEKLFF. The CDR3 nucleotides read TGTGCCAGCAGTTTAAAGTCGGGCGGGCCTGAAAAACTGTTTTTT.

The rearrangement links TRBV11-2 to TRBJ2-4, with a tentative D call TRBD1 (5 bases). CDR1 SGHAT and CDR2 FQNNGV come from the germline V gene. CDR3 size: 14 residues. V dropped 0 bases and J dropped 5 bases, with 8 bases sitting between them. CDR3 loop: CASSLESTENIQYF. In nucleotides, the CDR3 is TGTGCCAGCAGCTTAGAGTCGACAGAAAACATTCAGTACTTC.